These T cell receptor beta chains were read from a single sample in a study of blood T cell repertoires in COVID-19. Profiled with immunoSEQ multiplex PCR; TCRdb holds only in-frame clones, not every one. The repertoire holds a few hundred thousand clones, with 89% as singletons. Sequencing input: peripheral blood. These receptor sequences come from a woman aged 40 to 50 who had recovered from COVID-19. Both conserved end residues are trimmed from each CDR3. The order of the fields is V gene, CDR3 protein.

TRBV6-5,ATRQKNTIY
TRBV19,ASSPRSLYGYT
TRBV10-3,AISGPGQETQY
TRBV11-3,ASSLVSGTAYNEQF
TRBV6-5,ASSYSGLGDETQY
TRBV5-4,ASSQGQYDQETQY
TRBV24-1,ATSGGGTQY
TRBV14,ASSQDSFGGTRNTIY
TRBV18,ASSPTGTGDSPLH
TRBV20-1,SAEREETQY
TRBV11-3,ASSLSEGEQY
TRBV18,ASSPYASDTGELF
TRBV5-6,ASSPDRGANQPQH
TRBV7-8,ASSPAGGANTEAF
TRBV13,ASSSRTGDEKLF
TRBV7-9,ASSVSGTYNEQF
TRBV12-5,ASGFPGGYYEQY
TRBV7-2,ASSQEAYGELF
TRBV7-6,ASSLEVQGATEAF
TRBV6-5,ASSYGAANTGELF